Each of the 26 T cell receptor beta chains below was sequenced from the same sample in a study of blood T cell repertoires in COVID-19. Clones were read by immunoSEQ multiplex PCR, and TCRdb kept only the in-frame ones, dropping some. Here the sample spans around 150,000 clones, roughly 82% being singletons. The sample taken for sequencing was peripheral blood. The origin of the receptors is a woman between 40 and 55 years old with COVID-19, enrolled during active disease.

V usage is TRBV4-1 and J usage is TRBJ1-5; D remains ambiguous. V lost 0 bases and J lost 5, with 5 bases in between. The length of the CDR3 is 13 residues. Germline V gene sequence: CDR1 MGHRA, CDR2 YSYEKL. CDR3 in amino acids: CASSQEEDQPQHF. Here the CDR3 DNA reads TGCGCCAGCAGCCAAGAAGAGGATCAGCCCCAGCATTTT.

The chain uses TRBV15 and TRBJ2-1; 10 bases match TRBD2. CDR3 length equals 17 residues. The germline V gene encodes CDR1 LNHNV and CDR2 YYDKDF (reference sequence). J was trimmed by 6 bases and V by 0 bases; bases with no gene match: 8. The CDR3 spells CATSRDVALAGLNEQFF. The DNA of the CDR3 is TGTGCCACCAGCAGAGATGTCGCACTAGCGGGGCTCAATGAGCAGTTCTTC.

This chain joins TRBV19 and TRBJ2-1; 11 bases are shared with TRBD2. The V and J ends lost 4 bases and 7 bases, in that order; junction bases with no gene match: 6. Germline CDR1 reads LNHDA; CDR2 reads SQIVND (reference sequence). The CDR3 sequence is 15 residues long. CDR3 bases: TGTGCCAGTAGTAAACTAGCGGGAGTTTATAATGAGCAGTTCTTC. This encodes CASSKLAGVYNEQFF.

This clone was counted once. The V gene is TRBV24-1, the J gene TRBJ2-5; the D is unclear. This CDR3 has 12 residues. With 3 bases removed from V and 1 base from J, the gap between germline ends came to 2 bases. The germline CDR1 and CDR2 sequences are KGHDR and SFDVKD. CDR3 amino acids: CATSDRQETQYF. As DNA, the CDR3 is TGTGCCACCAGTGATCGCCAAGAGACCCAGTACTTC.

This chain links TRBV28 with TRBJ2-1; 8 bases are shared with TRBD2. V was pared by 4 bases and J by 0 bases, with 5 bases of the junction left unmatched. Looked up from germline, CDR1 is MDHEN and CDR2 is SYDVKM. The CDR3 length is 16 residues. The CDR3 DNA reads TGTGCCAGCAGTTCACTAGCGGCTAGCTCCTACAATGAGCAGTTCTTC. Translation gives CASSSLAASSYNEQFF.

J is TRBJ2-7 and V is TRBV18; a weak D match, TRBD2 (5 bases). The CDR3 covers 11 residues. With 6 bases removed from V and 6 bases from J, the gap between germline ends came to 9 bases. The germline V gene has CDR1 KGHSH and CDR2 LQKENI. This chain's CDR3 is CASSSRGEQYF. The CDR3 region has the DNA TGTGCCAGCTCCTCTCGGGGCGAGCAGTACTTC.

This sequence joins TRBV30 and TRBJ2-7, with 9 nucleotides matching TRBD1. The CDR3 loop spans 15 amino acids. CDR1 and CDR2 (germline): GTSNPN, SVGIG (reference sequence). V was pared by 0 bases and J by 2 bases, with 5 bases of the junction left unmatched. Written as DNA, the CDR3 is TGTGCCTGGAGTGTTCGGGGGACAGGGCCCTACGAGCAGTACTTC. This gives the protein CAWSVRGTGPYEQYF.

This clone has a single count. CDR3 protein: CASSRREALSTDTQYF. The CDR3 region has the DNA TGTGCCAGTAGTAGACGGGAGGCCTTAAGCACAGATACGCAGTATTTT. V is TRBV19 and J is TRBJ2-3; TRBD2 matches at 7 bases. In germline, CDR1 is LNHDA, CDR2 SQIVND (reference sequence). The CDR3 runs to 16 residues. The trim removed 4 bases at V and 0 bases at J, leaving 7 bases unmatched.

This chain uses TRBV18 with TRBJ2-7; 8 nucleotides line up with TRBD1. CDR1 and CDR2 from the germline V gene are KGHSH and LQKENI. The CDR3 is made up of 14 amino acids. With V trimmed by 6 bases and J by 6 bases, 10 bases remained unmatched. The DNA of the CDR3 is TGTGCCAGCTCCGCAGGACAGGGAGACGTCGAGCAGTACGTC. Residues: CASSAGQGDVEQYV.

This chain uses TRBV29-1 with TRBJ2-5, with a weak D call TRBD1 (6 bases). The CDR3 sequence is 12 residues long. Germline-derived CDR1 and CDR2 are SQVTM and ANQGSEA. V gave up 3 bases and J gave up 7 bases, with 12 bases separating them. CDR3 in amino acids: CSVEWRGGTQYF. CDR3 nucleotides: TGCAGCGTTGAGTGGCGAGGGGGGACCCAGTACTTC.

The V call is TRBV6-5, the J call TRBJ2-7; 7 positions match TRBD1. V lost 0 bases to trimming and J lost 5 bases; unmatched junction nucleotides: 7. This CDR3 spans 15 amino acids. Germline CDR1 reads MNHEY; CDR2 reads SVGAGI. The CDR3 DNA is TGTGCCAGCAGTTACTCCTACAGGGGATTGCACGAGCAGTACTTC. This sequence encodes CASSYSYRGLHEQYF.

CDR3 sequence: CAIRADRSNGYTEAFF. The CDR3 nucleotides read TGTGCCATCAGGGCGGACAGGAGTAACGGTTACACTGAAGCTTTCTTT. The V and J genes are TRBV10-3 and TRBJ1-1, with 7 bases that match TRBD1. The germline V gene has CDR1 ENHRY and CDR2 SYGVKD. V lost 6 bases to trimming and J lost 3 bases; unmatched junction nucleotides: 13. There are 16 residues in the CDR3.

This clone was recorded only once. V usage is TRBV6-5 and J usage is TRBJ1-1; 11 bases map to TRBD1. Germline CDR1 is MNHEY and CDR2 is SVGAGI. The junction had 4 bases not matched to a gene; V was cut back by 5 bases and J by 2 bases. The CDR3 extends over 15 amino acids. The CDR3 spells CASSRTGGHNTEAFF. The CDR3 DNA reads as TGTGCCAGCAGTAGGACAGGGGGCCATAACACTGAAGCTTTCTTT.

V and J are TRBV6-5 and TRBJ1-1; 9 bases line up with TRBD1. The CDR3 has 15 residues. Germline V CDR1 and CDR2: MNHEY, SVGAGI. Trimming at V came to 5 bases and at J to 5 bases, leaving 9 bases not matched to a gene. CDR3 sequence (DNA): TGTGCCAGCAGTCACCGGACAGGGGAGGGTACTGAAGCTTTCTTT. It is translated as CASSHRTGEGTEAFF.

Only one count was recorded for this clone. The rearrangement links TRBV6-1 to TRBJ2-2; 8 nucleotides align to TRBD2. The CDR3 has 16 residues. After removal of 4 bases from V and 2 bases from J, the junction contained 6 bases not matched to a gene. Germline V gene sequence: CDR1 MNHNS, CDR2 SASEGT. The CDR3, as DNA: TGTGCCAGCAGTGCTCTCAGGACTAGCAACACCGGGGAGCTGTTTTTT. The encoded protein is CASSALRTSNTGELFF.

The chain couples TRBV28 to TRBJ2-7, with unresolved D. V dropped 4 bases and J dropped 3 bases, with 16 bases sitting between them. The germline V gene encodes CDR1 MDHEN and CDR2 SYDVKM. The CDR3 runs to 15 residues. The CDR3 DNA is TGTGCCAGCAGTTCGTTCCCGGCGGTTCTCTACGAGCAGTACTTC. Protein sequence: CASSSFPAVLYEQYF. Full variable domain (rest looked up from reference TRBV28 and TRBJ2-7): DVKVTQSSRYLVKRTGEKVFLECVQDMDHENMFWYRQDPGLGLRLIYFSYDVKMKEKGDIPEGYSVSREKKERFSLILESASTNQTSMYLCASSSFPAVLYEQYFGPGTRLTVT.

The chain couples TRBV7-3 to TRBJ2-1; D is unclear. The V end lost 5 bases, the J end lost 5 bases, and 4 bases lay between the germline ends. This CDR3 has 11 residues. The germline V gene encodes CDR1 SGHTA and CDR2 FQGTGA. The DNA for the CDR3 is TGTGCCAGCAGCCTACACAATGAGCAGTTCTTC. It specifies CASSLHNEQFF.

The chain carries TRBV2 and TRBJ1-5, with 7 bases lining up with TRBD1. V lost 6 bases to trimming and J lost 6 bases; unmatched junction nucleotides: 8. This CDR3 contains 14 residues. The V gene's germline CDR1 is SNHLY and CDR2 FYNNEI. The CDR3 bases are TGTGCCAGCAGACCCGGACAGGCTGGTCAGCCCCAGCATTTT. Translation gives CASRPGQAGQPQHF.

The chain employs TRBV23-1 and TRBJ2-2; 10 positions agree with TRBD1. TRBV23-1 is marked as an open reading frame, function uncertain. Trimming cost V 5 bases and J 3 bases; bases outside gene matches: 6. This CDR3 region has 16 residues. In DNA form, the CDR3 reads TGCGCCAGCAGTTCCCTTGGACAGGGGGACACCGGGGAGCTGTTTTTT. It translates to CASSSLGQGDTGELFF.

The genes are TRBV9 and TRBJ2-1, with 7 bases lining up with TRBD2. The CDR3 loop spans 17 amino acids. Germline CDR1 is SGDLS and CDR2 is YYNGEE. V was pared by 2 bases and J by 0 bases, with 8 bases of the junction left unmatched. CDR3 nucleotides: TGTGCCAGCAGCGTCCGATCTAGCGGCTACTCCTACAATGAGCAGTTCTTC. Translated, it gives CASSVRSSGYSYNEQFF.

The chain uses TRBV27 and TRBJ2-1, with TRBD2 as a possible D gene (6 bases). The CDR3 runs to 15 residues. Germline loops: CDR1 MNHEY, CDR2 SMNVEV (reference sequence). V lost 6 bases to trimming and J lost 13 bases, with 25 bases between them. CDR3 DNA sequence: TGTGCCAGCAGCAAACCCGGGACTCCCAAACACGACCAGTTCTTC. This sequence encodes CASSKPGTPKHDQFF.

The rearrangement joins TRBV2 to TRBJ2-7; 8 nucleotides match TRBD1. The CDR3 consists of 12 residues. Looked up from germline, CDR1 is SNHLY and CDR2 is FYNNEI. Trimming cost V 6 bases and J 3 bases; bases outside gene matches: 1. This chain's CDR3 is CASRGQGYEQYF. CDR3 in DNA: TGTGCCAGCAGAGGACAGGGCTACGAGCAGTACTTC.

The chain links TRBV4-1 to TRBJ1-2; possibly TRBD1 for D (6 bases). The CDR3 runs to 19 residues. V was pared by 4 bases and J by 2 bases, with 26 bases between. Looked up from germline, CDR1 is MGHRA and CDR2 is YSYEKL. The CDR3 sequence: CASSLLPTGGSLTNYGYTF. The CDR3 coding sequence is TGCGCCAGCAGCCTACTACCGACAGGAGGCTCGTTAACCAACTATGGCTACACCTTC.

The chain joins TRBV12-3 or TRBV12-4 to TRBJ1-2; D may be TRBD1 (6 bases). V was clipped by 3 bases and J by 7 bases, with 12 bases between them. The CDR3 runs 13 residues. CDR3 sequence (DNA): TGTGCCAGCAGTTTTTTACAGGGTAGTGGCTACACCTTC. It specifies CASSFLQGSGYTF.

The sample holds one count of this clone. The chain combines TRBV3-1 (or the pseudogene TRBV3-2) with TRBJ1-2; weak D call: TRBD1 (5 bases). The CDR3 contains 15 residues. Germline V lookup: CDR1 LGHDT, CDR2 YNNKEL (reference sequence). The ends were cut back, 2 bases at V and 6 bases at J, with 16 bases in the middle. Written as DNA, the CDR3 is TGTGCCAGCAGCCAACAAGGGGAACAGGTGGATGGCTACACCTTC. Protein sequence: CASSQQGEQVDGYTF.

This chain uses TRBV6-5 with TRBJ1-2; 7 nucleotides align to TRBD1. The CDR3 extends over 12 amino acids. The trim removed 7 bases at V and 4 bases at J, leaving 3 bases unmatched. Germline-derived CDR1 and CDR2 are MNHEY and SVGAGI. This CDR3 is CASTDRIYGYTF. DNA of the CDR3: TGTGCCAGCACGGACAGGATCTATGGCTACACCTTC.